A single sample gave rise to the 9 T cell receptor beta chains below, sequenced in a study of glioma-infiltrating T cells after dendritic cell vaccination. This table comes from immunoSEQ multiplex PCR, and its TCRdb copy is limited to in-frame clones, with some not included. Of tens of thousands of clones in the sample, roughly 85% were seen once. As to time point: after dendritic cell vaccination, including at tumor progression/relapse. Sequencing was performed on blood, taken after dendritic cell vaccination. The receptor source for this set is a human donor with glioblastoma.

The V gene is TRBV6-6, the J gene TRBJ2-2, with 8 bases fitting TRBD2. V shed 11 bases and J 10 bases; nucleotides not matched to a gene: 15. CDR1 and CDR2 from the germline V gene are MNHNY and SVGAGI (reference sequence). The CDR3 loop spans 14 amino acids. CDR3 in DNA: TGTGCCGGTGCTAAAAGCGGGGGCGGGGCGGAGCTGTTTTTT. Translated, it gives CAGAKSGGGAELFF.

The rearrangement uses TRBV11-1 and TRBJ1-1, with 7 nucleotides matching TRBD1. The CDR3 sequence is 14 residues long. J was trimmed by 3 bases and V by 6 bases; bases with no gene match: 7. The germline gives CDR1 SGHAT, CDR2 FQDESV (reference sequence). The chain's CDR3 is CASSNDRADTEAFF. The CDR3 DNA follows: TGTGCCAGCAGTAATGACAGGGCGGACACTGAAGCTTTCTTT.

With respect to this clone: The sample carries other DNA sequences with the same CDR3. The V and J genes are TRBV9 and TRBJ2-7; 12 positions agree with TRBD2. In germline, CDR1 is SGDLS, CDR2 YYNGEE. The CDR3 is 16 amino acids. Unmatched junction bases numbered 7, after V lost 3 bases and J lost 3 bases. CDR3: CASSAAGLAGNYEQYF. CDR3 sequence (DNA): TGTGCCAGCAGCGCGGCGGGACTAGCGGGTAACTACGAGCAGTACTTC.

The V and J genes are TRBV7-2 and TRBJ1-4; 10 nucleotides agree with TRBD1. V was pared by 1 base and J by 10 bases, with 9 bases of the junction left unmatched. The CDR3 is 16 residues long. Germline CDR1 SGHTA, CDR2 FQGNSA. CDR3 in DNA: TGTGCCAGCAGCTTAGAGGGACAGGGGATAGCTGGAAAACTGTTTTTT. Translating it yields CASSLEGQGIAGKLFF.

This clone has only a few counts. V usage is TRBV6-1 and J usage is TRBJ2-7, with D hard to call. V was trimmed by 3 bases and J by 3 bases, leaving 18 bases between them. The V gene's germline CDR1 is MNHNS and CDR2 SASEGT. The length of the CDR3 is 16 residues. For the CDR3, the DNA is TGTGCCAGCAGTGACCCCCGATCGGTAGAACGCTACGAGCAGTACTTC. Protein: CASSDPRSVERYEQYF.

This clone has only a few counts. The V and J genes are TRBV19 and TRBJ2-2, with 8 bases that match TRBD2. The V gene end was trimmed by 4 bases and the J gene end by 5 bases; junction bases not matched to a gene: 12. The germline gives CDR1 LNHDA, CDR2 SQIVND (reference sequence). The CDR3 has 17 amino acids. CDR3 DNA: TGTGCCAGTAGTAGGCGCGGGGGGTCGAGAGGTACCGGGGAGCTGTTTTTT. Translated: CASSRRGGSRGTGELFF.

The chain combines TRBV14 with TRBJ1-6; D is uncertain. CDR1 and CDR2 (germline): SGHDN, FVKESK. The CDR3 is made up of 13 amino acids. The V and J ends lost 1 base and 10 bases respectively, with 8 bases between them. The CDR3 protein is CASSQVGSSPLHF. CDR3 DNA: TGTGCCAGCAGCCAAGTGGGGAGCTCACCCCTCCACTTT.

V usage is TRBV27 and J usage is TRBJ2-1; TRBD1 matches 9 bases. Germline CDR1 and CDR2: MNHEY and SMNVEV (reference sequence). This CDR3 contains 12 residues. J lost 8 bases, V lost 7 bases, and 3 bases had no gene match. CDR3 protein: CASMGQGDEQFF. Here the CDR3 DNA reads TGTGCCAGCATGGGACAGGGAGATGAGCAGTTCTTC.

The J gene is TRBJ2-3, the V gene TRBV27; a weak D match, TRBD2 (5 bases). The V gene lost 8 bases and the J gene lost 0 bases, with 12 bases spanning the gap. Germline-derived CDR1 and CDR2 are MNHEY and SMNVEV (reference sequence). CDR3 length: 14 residues. The CDR3, as DNA: TGTGCCAGCGGAGGCTCTAGGAGCACAGATACGCAGTATTTT. Translating it yields CASGGSRSTDTQYF.